Listed here are 8 T cell receptor beta chains from one sample, sequenced in a study of CD8 T cells in Susac syndrome. An amount of RNA that ranged from roughly 0.5 to 1 ug was reverse transcribed with random hexamers. TCRdb called the immunoSEQ multiplex PCR reads again in MiXCR, with one record for every CDR3 protein. The profile shows around 26,000 distinct CDR3 sequences, around 94% of them singletons. Sequencing used CD8+ T cells from PBMCs. Receptors were obtained from a human donor in good health.

This clonotype has just one count. The rearrangement links TRBV9 to TRBJ2-3, with D perhaps assigned TRBD1 or TRBD2 (5 bases each). In germline, CDR1 is SGDLS, CDR2 YYNGEE. The CDR3 length is 15 residues. Trimming cost V 4 bases and J 0 bases, with 12 bases left between them. CDR3 DNA: TGTGCCAGCAGCAGTGGGACGGTTAGCACAGATACGCAGTATTTT. This translates into CASSSGTVSTDTQYF.

This clonotype was observed once. V usage is TRBV7-6 and J usage is TRBJ2-1; 11 nucleotides match TRBD2. The germline gives CDR1 SGHVS, CDR2 FNYEAQ. This CDR3 contains 17 residues. With 2 bases clipped from V and 5 bases from J, the junction kept 8 bases outside the gene matches. The CDR3 bases are TGTGCCAGCAGCTTATGGGCTAGCGGGGGGCAGGACAATGAGCAGTTCTTC. Protein: CASSLWASGGQDNEQFF.

The CDR3 sequence is CASSVGQPGNEQYF. As DNA, the CDR3 is TGTGCCAGCAGCGTCGGACAGCCAGGGAACGAGCAGTACTTC. This chain uses TRBV9 with TRBJ2-7; D possibly corresponds to TRBD1 (6 bases). Trimming removed 2 bases from V and 5 bases from J, with 14 bases in between. The CDR3 spans 14 residues. Germline assignment: CDR1 SGDLS and CDR2 YYNGEE.

This sequence joins TRBV24-1 and TRBJ2-5, with 9 bases identical to TRBD2. CDR1 is KGHDR and CDR2 is SFDVKD in the germline V gene. CDR3 length equals 16 residues. V dropped 4 bases and J dropped 1; count of bases not matched to a gene: 6. For the CDR3, the DNA is TGTGCCACCAGTGAGGGTAGCGGGGGATTCCAAGAGACCCAGTACTTC. Its translation: CATSEGSGGFQETQYF.

The V call is TRBV2, the J call TRBJ2-6; D is uncertain. Germline CDR1 SNHLY, CDR2 FYNNEI. This CDR3 contains 16 residues. Trimming removed 10 bases from V and 0 bases from J, with 16 bases in between. This chain's CDR3 is CAIPDRRLSGANVLTF. CDR3 in DNA: TGTGCCATCCCCGACCGGCGACTCTCTGGGGCCAACGTCCTGACTTTC.

This chain links TRBV6-2 or TRBV6-3 with TRBJ2-5, with 8 bases matching TRBD2. The CDR3 consists of 14 residues. The junction had 7 bases not matched to a gene; V was cut back by 4 bases and J by 6 bases. Germline lookup yields CDR1 MNHEY and CDR2 SVGEGT. The CDR3 loop reads CASSSGAGAKTQYF. In nucleotides, the CDR3 is TGTGCCAGCAGTTCCGGAGCGGGGGCAAAGACCCAGTACTTC.

The CDR3 sequence is CASSLGFTEAFF. The CDR3 coding sequence is TGTGCCAGCAGCTTGGGGTTCACTGAAGCTTTCTTT. The V gene is TRBV7-9, the J gene TRBJ1-1; D gene uncertain. In germline, CDR1 is SEHNR, CDR2 FQNEAQ (reference sequence). Trimming shortened V by 3 bases and J by 4 bases, and 6 bases separated the two germline ends. The CDR3 is 12 residues long.

The J gene is TRBJ1-3, the V gene TRBV5-6; D may be TRBD1 (5 bases). The V end was cut by 4 bases, the J end by 9 bases, with 23 bases between. Germline values: CDR1 SGHDT, CDR2 YYEEEE. CDR3 length: 16 amino acids. In DNA form, the CDR3 reads TGTGCCAGCAGCCTGGATCCGGGACTTGGAGGGAGCACCATATATTTT. Its protein product is CASSLDPGLGGSTIYF.